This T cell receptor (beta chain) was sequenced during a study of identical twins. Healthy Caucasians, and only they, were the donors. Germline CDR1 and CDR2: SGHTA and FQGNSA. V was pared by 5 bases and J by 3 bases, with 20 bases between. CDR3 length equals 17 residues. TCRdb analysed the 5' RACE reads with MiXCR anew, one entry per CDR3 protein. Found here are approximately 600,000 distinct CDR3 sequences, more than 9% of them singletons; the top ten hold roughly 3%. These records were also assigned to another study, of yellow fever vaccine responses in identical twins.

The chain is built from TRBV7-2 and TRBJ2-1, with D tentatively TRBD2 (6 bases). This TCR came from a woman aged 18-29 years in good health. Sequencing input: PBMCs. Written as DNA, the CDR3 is TGTGCCAGCAGCGGCTATCTCGGGGACTCCCTCTACAATGAGCAGTTCTTC. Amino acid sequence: CASSGYLGDSLYNEQFF.